The 10 T cell receptor beta chains reported below all come from one sample, sequenced in a study of breast tumors, draining lymph nodes, adjacent tissues. The lymph nodes were axillary draining lymph nodes from breast cancer patients. TCRdb reanalysed the multiplex PCR reads using MiXCR and keeps one entry per CDR3 protein. Seen here are around 130,000 distinct CDR3 sequences, roughly 21% observed once, and the top ten hold under 4.5%. Material: axillary lymph node tissue. These TCRs come from a female donor with breast cancer. Some clones in this sample may be carry-over from other donors' samples.

This clonotype came up once. This sequence may be a read error, since a much larger clone differs from it by one base. The chain links TRBV3-1 to TRBJ2-3, with D unclear. The CDR3 is 14 amino acids. In germline, CDR1 is LGHDT, CDR2 YNNKEL (reference sequence). V was clipped by 5 bases and J by 4 bases, with 13 bases between them. The CDR3 is CASSSKGGPDTQYF. The CDR3, as DNA: TGTGCCAGCAGCTCAAAGGGCGGACCAGATACGCAGTATTTT.

J is TRBJ1-1 and V is TRBV20-1; TRBD1 is a possible D gene (5 bases). From germline, CDR1 is DFQATT and CDR2 SNEGSKA (reference sequence). Deletions cut 3 bases from V and 6 bases from J, with 11 bases between. The CDR3 spans 12 residues. The CDR3 region is CSARQGPPEAFF. In nucleotides, the CDR3 is TGCAGTGCTAGGCAGGGTCCCCCTGAAGCTTTCTTT.

The sample holds many counts of this clonotype. The chain carries TRBV5-1 and TRBJ2-7, with TRBD2 identical over 12 bases. This CDR3 has 14 amino acids. Per germline, CDR1 SGHRS and CDR2 YFSETQ. J was trimmed by 0 bases and V by 5 bases; bases with no gene match: 0. CDR3 in amino acids: CASRTSGSSYEQYF. In DNA, the CDR3 is TGCGCCAGCAGGACTAGCGGGAGCTCCTACGAGCAGTACTTC.

In this sample, this clonotype turned up many times. This chain connects TRBV29-1 to TRBJ2-1, with TRBD1 matching over 9 bases. Germline loops: CDR1 SQVTM, CDR2 ANQGSEA. The CDR3 contains 15 residues. V shed 1 base and J 4 bases; nucleotides not matched to a gene: 5. CDR3 coding DNA: TGCAGCGTTGAAGTCCGGGACAGGGTATACAATGAGCAGTTCTTC. Translation gives CSVEVRDRVYNEQFF.

This clonotype showed up many times. The chain carries TRBV5-1 and TRBJ2-1; 11 positions match TRBD2. Trimming at V came to 4 bases and at J to 6 bases, leaving 6 bases not matched to a gene. The CDR3 spans 15 residues. Germline CDR1 is SGHRS and CDR2 is YFSETQ. The DNA for the CDR3 is TGCGCCAGCAGCCCCCTAGCGGGGGGCCGCAATGAGCAGTTCTTC. Residues: CASSPLAGGRNEQFF.

Comment on this clonotype: This sequence may be a read error, since a much larger clone differs from it by one base. V and J are TRBV20-1 and TRBJ1-6; 9 bases fit TRBD1. CDR3 length: 15 residues. Trimming took 1 base from V and 12 from J; bases not matched to a gene: 10. Germline V gene sequence: CDR1 DFQATT, CDR2 SNEGSKA (reference sequence). CDR3 nucleotide sequence: TGCAGTGCTAGAGCCCCGGACAGGGGTTGGTTACCCCTCCACTTT. This gives the protein CSARAPDRGWLPLHF.

On this clonotype: This clone may be a read error of a much larger clone one base away. The chain couples TRBV5-1 to TRBJ2-1, with 7 bases identical to TRBD2. This CDR3 contains 13 residues. With V trimmed by 3 bases and J by 9 bases, 6 bases remained unmatched. The germline CDR1 and CDR2 sequences are SGHRS and YFSETQ. CDR3 region: CASSSSGASEQFF. The CDR3, as DNA: TGCGCCAGCAGCTCCAGCGGGGCCAGTGAGCAGTTCTTC.

This clonotype was observed a few times. A read error may be the cause here, since a much bigger clone is one base away. This chain uses TRBV7-2 with TRBJ2-2, with D perhaps matching TRBD1 (6 bases). Germline-derived CDR1 and CDR2 are SGHTA and FQGNSA. V lost 5 bases, J lost 6 bases, and 19 bases lay in between. The CDR3 has 16 amino acids. For the CDR3, the DNA is TGTGCCAGCAGCCCAGAAGGACAGATTAACGCCGGGGAGCTGTTTTTT. This sequence encodes CASSPEGQINAGELFF.

At least ten counts were recorded for this clonotype. This chain's CDR3 is CASSYRALARYSTDTQYF. CDR3 DNA: TGTGCCAGCAGTTACCGGGCGTTGGCTAGGTACAGCACAGATACGCAGTATTTT. The gene calls are TRBV6-5 and TRBJ2-3; D not certain. The germline V gene has CDR1 MNHEY and CDR2 SVGAGI. The CDR3 spans 18 residues. V lost 2 bases to trimming and J lost 0 bases, with 18 bases between them.

The chain couples TRBV19 to TRBJ1-1; D remains ambiguous. This CDR3 region has 15 residues. CDR1 LNHDA and CDR2 SQIVND come from the germline V gene (reference sequence). The V end lost 7 bases, the J end lost 2 bases, and 17 bases lay between the germline ends. As DNA, the CDR3 is TGTGCCAGTAAATCAGGAAGGGTATCTAACACTGAAGCTTTCTTT. It translates to CASKSGRVSNTEAFF.